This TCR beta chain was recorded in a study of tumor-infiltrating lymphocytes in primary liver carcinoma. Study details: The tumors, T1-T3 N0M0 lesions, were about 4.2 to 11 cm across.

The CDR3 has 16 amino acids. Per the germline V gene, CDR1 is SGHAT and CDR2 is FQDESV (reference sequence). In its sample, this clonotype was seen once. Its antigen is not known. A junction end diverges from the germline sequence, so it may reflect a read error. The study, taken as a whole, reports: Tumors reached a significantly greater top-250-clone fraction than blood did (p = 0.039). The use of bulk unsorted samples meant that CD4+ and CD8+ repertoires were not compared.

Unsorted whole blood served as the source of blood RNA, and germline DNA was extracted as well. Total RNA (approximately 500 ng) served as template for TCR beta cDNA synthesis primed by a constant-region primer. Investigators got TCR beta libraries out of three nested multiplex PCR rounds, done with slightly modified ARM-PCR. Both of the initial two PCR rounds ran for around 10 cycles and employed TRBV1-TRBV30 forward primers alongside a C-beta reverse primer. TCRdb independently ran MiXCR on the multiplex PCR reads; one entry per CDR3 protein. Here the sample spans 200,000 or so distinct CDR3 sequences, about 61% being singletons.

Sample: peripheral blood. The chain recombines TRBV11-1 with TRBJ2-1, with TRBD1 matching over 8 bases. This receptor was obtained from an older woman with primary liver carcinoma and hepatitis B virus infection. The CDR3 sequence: CAGSLGQASSYNKQFF. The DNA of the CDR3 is TGTGCCGGCAGCTTGGGACAGGCCAGCTCCTACAATAAGCAGTTCTTC.